Following are 25 T cell receptor beta chains from one sample sequenced in a study of T cells in Graves' hyperthyroidism and ophthalmopathy. RNA transcripts yielded amplified TCR beta CDR3 regions. The HTBI primer set served for first-round RT-PCR of the TCR CDR3. TCRdb reprocessed the multiplex PCR reads via MiXCR and lists one record per CDR3 protein. The data contain some 510,000 distinct CDR3 sequences, more than 20% of them seen just once; the ten biggest clones take up more than 20%. The sequencing input was blood. These receptors all stem from a man between 18 and 29 years old with Graves' hyperthyroidism.

The chain combines TRBV20-1 with TRBJ1-2; D remains unclear. CDR1 DFQATT and CDR2 SNEGSKA come from the germline V gene (reference sequence). Trimming pared 0 bases from V and 2 bases from J, leaving 7 bases between. CDR3 length equals 13 residues. Here the CDR3 reads CSARDQENYGYTF. CDR3 coding DNA: TGCAGTGCTAGAGATCAGGAAAACTATGGCTACACCTTC.

The sample holds a few counts of this clonotype. The rearrangement links TRBV12-3 or TRBV12-4 to TRBJ2-1; no clear D. Trimming left V 6 bases short and J 3 bases short, with 6 bases between. The CDR3 loop spans 12 amino acids. The CDR3: CASSRHYNEQFF. CDR3 nucleotide sequence: TGTGCCAGCAGCCGACACTACAATGAGCAGTTCTTC.

The rearrangement joins TRBV11-2 to TRBJ2-7; D not resolved. The length of the CDR3 is 13 residues. CDR1 is SGHAT, CDR2 FQNNGV, per germline. The V and J ends lost 6 bases and 2 bases respectively, with 11 bases between them. The CDR3 nucleotides are TGTGCCAGCAGAGTGTACGGAACCTACGAGCAGTACTTC. Its protein is CASRVYGTYEQYF.

The V call is TRBV6-1, the J call TRBJ1-1; 8 nucleotides match TRBD1. Per germline, CDR1 MNHNS and CDR2 SASEGT. Trimming removed 10 bases from V and 3 bases from J; junction bases left unmatched: 7. This CDR3 is built from 13 residues. The CDR3 sequence is CANPTGVDTEAFF. CDR3 in DNA: TGTGCCAACCCGACAGGGGTGGACACTGAAGCTTTCTTT.

This clonotype was detected ten times or more. V usage is TRBV7-8 and J usage is TRBJ2-5, with a tentative D call TRBD2 (5 bases). This CDR3 contains 14 residues. Germline loops: CDR1 SGHVS, CDR2 FQNEAQ. The V end lost 2 bases, the J end lost 10 bases, and 17 bases lay between the germline ends. As DNA, the CDR3 is TGTGCCAGCAGCTTAAAGCTGCGCATGAGGGACCAGTACTTC. This encodes CASSLKLRMRDQYF.

There are many counts of this clonotype. This chain links TRBV2 with TRBJ1-2; D is ambiguous. Trimming took 1 base from V and 6 from J, leaving 12 bases between them. Germline CDR1 and CDR2: SNHLY and FYNNEI. CDR3 length: 14 amino acids. The CDR3 DNA reads as TGTGCCAGCAGTGAAGGACGGACTATTAATGGCTACACCTTC. It encodes CASSEGRTINGYTF.

This clonotype was observed at least ten times. J is TRBJ1-2 and V is TRBV5-5, with D perhaps matching TRBD1 (5 bases). Trimming took 0 bases from V and 4 from J, leaving 7 bases between them. This CDR3 comprises 13 residues. The germline V gene has CDR1 SGHKS and CDR2 YYEKEE (reference sequence). Here the CDR3 DNA reads TGTGCCAGCAGCTTGGAAGGGACCTATGGCTACACCTTC. Its translation is CASSLEGTYGYTF.

At least ten counts were recorded for this clonotype. The chain has TRBV12-3 or TRBV12-4 and TRBJ1-1, with a weak D call TRBD1 (5 bases). The CDR3 totals 16 residues. With 5 bases removed from V and 4 bases from J, the gap between germline ends came to 20 bases. This CDR3 reads CASSTRRGTTFTEAFF. Written as DNA, the CDR3 is TGTGCCAGCAGTACTCGCCGGGGGACGACTTTCACTGAAGCTTTCTTT.

This clonotype was recorded a few times. The rearrangement joins TRBV20-1 to TRBJ2-5; 10 positions agree with TRBD2. The germline CDR1 and CDR2 sequences are DFQATT and SNEGSKA (reference sequence). V lost 4 bases, J lost 3 bases, and 2 bases stayed unmatched. The CDR3 has 13 residues. Written as DNA, the CDR3 is TGCAGTGCTATCGGACTAGCGGAAGAGACCCAGTACTTC. Residues: CSAIGLAEETQYF.

This clonotype has at least ten counts. The chain employs TRBV19 and TRBJ2-2; possibly TRBD1 for D (7 bases). The CDR3 runs 16 residues. Between the trimmed V and J ends, which lost 7 bases and 1 base, there was a span of 16 bases. Germline V gives CDR1 LNHDA, CDR2 SQIVND (reference sequence). The CDR3, as DNA: TGTGCCAGTATCTTTAGGGGGGACAGGAACACCGGGGAGCTGTTTTTT. It is translated as CASIFRGDRNTGELFF.

This clonotype was recorded at least ten times. The chain employs TRBV28 and TRBJ2-7; 8 bases are shared with TRBD2. The length of the CDR3 is 18 residues. CDR1 MDHEN and CDR2 SYDVKM come from the germline V gene. J was trimmed by 3 bases and V by 6 bases; bases with no gene match: 19. In DNA, the CDR3 is TGTGCCAGCAGCTCAACCGGTTCGGTAGCGGGACAATACTACGAGCAGTACTTC. This codes for CASSSTGSVAGQYYEQYF.

This chain links TRBV2 with TRBJ2-2; no reliable D call. The V end was cut by 2 bases, the J end by 1 base, with 5 bases between. Per germline, CDR1 SNHLY and CDR2 FYNNEI. CDR3 length: 14 residues. DNA for the CDR3: TGTGCCAGCAGTGAATCGCGGAACACCGGGGAGCTGTTTTTT. It yields the protein CASSESRNTGELFF.

In this sample, this clonotype turned up a few times. DNA of the CDR3: TGTGCCAGCAGCCCTCTCGGGGGGCAAGGGGAGCTGTTTTTT. Protein: CASSPLGGQGELFF. The rearrangement uses TRBV12-3 or TRBV12-4 and TRBJ2-2, with D maybe TRBD2 (7 bases). Trimming pared 6 bases from V and 8 bases from J, leaving 16 bases between. The CDR3 is 14 amino acids.

As for this clonotype: One junction end does not reproduce the germline sequence, and a read error may be involved. The chain links TRBV2 to TRBJ1-2; 7 bases line up with TRBD1. The CDR3 contains 13 residues. Germline assignment: CDR1 SNHLY and CDR2 FYNNEI. The CDR3 region has the DNA TGTGTCAGCGGTGATCACAGGGGCGGTGGCTACACCTTC. Its translation is CVSGDHRGGGYTF.

The chain joins TRBV6-1 to TRBJ2-7; 15 nucleotides match TRBD2. V dropped 8 bases and J dropped 6; count of bases not matched to a gene: 8. Germline values: CDR1 MNHNS, CDR2 SASEGT. This CDR3 is 15 amino acids long. For the CDR3, the DNA is TGTGCCAGCGGTGGACTAGCGGGAGGGCATGGCGAGCAGTACTTC. Encoded protein: CASGGLAGGHGEQYF.

Points on this clonotype: A much larger clone differs from this one at a single base, so this may be a read error. V gene TRBV5-1 combines with J gene TRBJ2-5; 7 bases are shared with TRBD1. This CDR3 spans 14 amino acids. Germline values: CDR1 SGHRS, CDR2 YFSETQ. Here the CDR3 reads CASSSGAQGETKYF. The CDR3 DNA follows: TGCGCCAGCAGCTCCGGGGCCCAGGGGGAGACCAAGTACTTC.

In this sample, this clonotype turned up many times. The chain couples TRBV2 to TRBJ1-1; possibly TRBD1 for D (5 bases). The CDR3 runs to 12 residues. V was shortened by 4 bases and J by 4 bases, with 7 bases between the two germline ends. In germline, CDR1 is SNHLY, CDR2 FYNNEI. This CDR3 reads CASSVGVTEAFF. The CDR3 DNA reads TGTGCCAGCAGTGTAGGGGTCACTGAAGCTTTCTTT.

This sequence joins TRBV6-1 and TRBJ1-6, with D unresolved. Germline lookup yields CDR1 MNHNS and CDR2 SASEGT. The CDR3 spans 15 residues. Deletions cut 11 bases from V and 5 bases from J, with 19 bases between. The CDR3 loop reads CAGPSKALNNSPLHF. DNA for the CDR3: TGTGCCGGCCCGTCAAAAGCGCTTAATAATTCACCCCTCCACTTT.

This clonotype was seen at least ten times. The rearrangement links TRBV10-3 to TRBJ1-5; the match to TRBD1 covers 7 bases. Per the germline V gene, CDR1 is ENHRY and CDR2 is SYGVKD. The CDR3 contains 14 residues. V shed 7 bases and J 1 base; nucleotides not matched to a gene: 4. The CDR3: CAIKPGQSNQPQHF. Written as DNA, the CDR3 is TGTGCCATCAAACCGGGACAGAGCAATCAGCCCCAGCATTTT.

This clonotype was counted at least ten times. The rearrangement links TRBV6-5 to TRBJ2-2; 7 bases agree with TRBD1. CDR1 is MNHEY, CDR2 SVGAGI, per germline. This CDR3 has 15 amino acids. With 7 bases clipped from V and 4 bases from J, the junction kept 9 bases outside the gene matches. The CDR3, as DNA: TGTGCCAGCAAATCGGGACAGCTGTCCACCGGGGAGCTGTTTTTT. Protein: CASKSGQLSTGELFF.

The sample holds many counts of this clonotype. V usage is TRBV6-5 and J usage is TRBJ2-2, with D tentatively TRBD2 (5 bases). Germline V gene sequence: CDR1 MNHEY, CDR2 SVGAGI. CDR3 length equals 17 residues. Trimming stripped 3 bases from V and 5 bases from J, with 19 bases between. The CDR3 DNA follows: TGTGCCAGCAGTTATGGCCCGGGATTTACTGGGACCGGGGAGCTGTTTTTT. It encodes CASSYGPGFTGTGELFF.

The table lists this clonotype with a few counts. The chain carries TRBV6-5 and TRBJ1-5, with TRBD1 identical over 8 bases. CDR1 and CDR2 from the germline V gene are MNHEY and SVGAGI. Trimming removed 2 bases from V and 3 bases from J; junction bases left unmatched: 6. The CDR3 runs 16 residues. CDR3 coding DNA: TGTGCCAGCAGTTACCATCCGACAGGGGTCAATCAGCCCCAGCATTTT. Amino acids: CASSYHPTGVNQPQHF.

This clonotype was recorded at least ten times. The V gene is TRBV6-1, the J gene TRBJ1-2; 9 bases match TRBD1. The CDR3 has 14 residues. Trimming cost V 5 bases and J 7 bases; bases outside gene matches: 8. Germline V gives CDR1 MNHNS, CDR2 SASEGT. The CDR3 reads CASSPGQGLGGYTF. CDR3 bases: TGTGCCAGCAGTCCAGGACAGGGGTTGGGTGGCTACACCTTC.

Concerning this clonotype itself: A junction end diverges from the germline sequence, so it may reflect a read error. V gene TRBV5-6 combines with J gene TRBJ1-5; D remains unclear. From germline, CDR1 is SGHDT and CDR2 YYEEEE. CDR3 size: 13 residues. CDR3 protein: CAISLDSNQPQHF. As DNA, the CDR3 is TGTGCCATCAGCTTGGACAGCAATCAGCCCCAGCATTTT.

The rearrangement joins TRBV10-3 to TRBJ1-2, with 7 bases identical to TRBD1. The CDR3 totals 12 residues. Unmatched junction bases numbered 3, after V lost 4 bases and J lost 7 bases. Germline V gene data show CDR1 as ENHRY and CDR2 as SYGVKD. CDR3 region: CAISADRVGYTF. DNA for the CDR3: TGTGCCATCAGTGCCGACAGGGTTGGCTACACCTTC.